This TCR beta chain appears in the sequencing data of a study of Ad26.COV2.S vaccination and SARS-CoV-2 variants. Turning to the study itself: The vaccine Ad26.COV2.S was put into the muscle once, or twice with 56 days between.

TCRdb's copy holds only in-frame clones and misses some; the assay was immunoSEQ multiplex PCR. The data hold more than 400,000 clones, with 90% observed a single time. Noted treatment: about 20 received Ad26.COV2.S at low or high dose, single or two shots; roughly five received placebo; per-sample allocation not given. On day 63 after the first injection, vaccine and placebo recipients gave samples. Cohort 1b enrolled adults aged 18-55 years in Boston. Per the germline V gene, CDR1 is SGHRS and CDR2 is YFSETQ. This CDR3 is 15 amino acids long. Between the trimmed V and J ends, which lost 4 bases and 4 bases, there was a span of 14 bases. In regard to this clone: Its antigen is unidentified.

Study findings and constraints: Reportedly, after vaccination the spike-specific CD8+ and CD4+ T cell responses displayed substantial breadth. Estimates derived from TCR breadth and depth analyses may have underestimated total T cell responses.

Sequencing used peripheral blood, obtained in a trial of Ad26.COV2.S vaccine versus placebo. This receptor was taken from a person between 18 and 65 years old who received the Ad26.COV2.S COVID-19 vaccine or a placebo. The gene calls are TRBV5-1 and TRBJ2-2; unclear D gene. CDR3: CASSPSPPTTGELFF. The DNA for the CDR3 is TGCGCCAGCAGCCCCAGCCCCCCGACCACCGGGGAGCTGTTTTTT.